The present T cell receptor (beta chain) was sequenced within a study of cytotoxic CD8 clonotypes in ibrutinib-treated CLL. In germline, CDR1 is MGHRA, CDR2 YSYEKL. This CDR3 contains 14 residues. The germline V and J ends were trimmed by 5 bases and 1 base, with 11 bases remaining between them. The assay was immunoSEQ multiplex PCR, and TCRdb's table has in-frame clones only and misses some. The sample lists 250,000 to 350,000 clones, 65% to 85% occurring once. The sequence derives from a human donor with chronic lymphocytic leukemia. The chain joins TRBV4-1 to TRBJ1-1; D is perhaps TRBD1 (6 bases). This material consisted of PBMCs, taken at disease progression, from a patient treated with ibrutinib. The CDR3 coding sequence is TGCGCCAGCAGCGAACAGGGTCGGAACACTGAAGCTTTCTTT. Its protein is CASSEQGRNTEAFF.